This T cell receptor beta chain was identified in a study of OX40 agonist ivuxolimab in advanced cancers. Turning to the study itself: Clinicians treated patients with ivuxolimab, an agonistic anti-OX40 (CD134) antibody. From 23 to 79 years was the age range, with a mean of around 60 years, and nearly 85% were male. Dosing consisted of intravenous ivuxolimab at 0.01 to 10 mg/kg every 2 weeks. General study results and limits: On average, CD8+ T cells showed a greater number of expanded clones than CD4+.

Germline V gives CDR1 SGHTA, CDR2 FQGTGA. The V and J ends lost 5 bases and 4 bases respectively, with 19 bases between them. The CDR3 has 16 amino acids. TCRdb keeps only in-frame clones here, not all; method: immunoSEQ multiplex PCR. The data contain more than 75,000 clones, approximately 86% of them seen just once; the ten biggest clones take up approximately 0.93%. This clone was seen only a few times. Antigen: not known. The TCR originated in an adult with an advanced solid tumor such as melanoma, head and neck, liver or kidney cancer. The sample here was CD4+ or CD8+ T cells sorted from blood, taken in a trial of the OX40 agonist ivuxolimab. J is TRBJ2-3 and V is TRBV7-3; D is perhaps TRBD1 or TRBD2 (5 bases each). CDR3 sequence: CASSPLVGTRPDTQYF. DNA for the CDR3: TGTGCCAGCAGCCCTCTCGTGGGGACCCGACCAGATACGCAGTATTTT.